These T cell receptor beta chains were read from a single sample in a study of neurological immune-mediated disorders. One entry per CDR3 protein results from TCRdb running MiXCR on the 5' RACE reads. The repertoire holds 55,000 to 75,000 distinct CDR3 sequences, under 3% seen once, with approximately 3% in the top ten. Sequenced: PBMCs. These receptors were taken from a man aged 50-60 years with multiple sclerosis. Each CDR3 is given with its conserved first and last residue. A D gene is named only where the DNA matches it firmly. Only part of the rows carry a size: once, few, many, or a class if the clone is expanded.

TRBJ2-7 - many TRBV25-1 TGTGCCAGCAGTGATCCGGGGACCTACGAGCAGTACTTC CASSDPGTYEQYF
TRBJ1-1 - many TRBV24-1 TGTGCCACCAGTGAACCACGGGGGCGCCAGGCTTTCTTT CATSEPRGRQAFF
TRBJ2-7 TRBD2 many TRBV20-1 TGCAGTGCGGGGAGCGGGACTAGCGGGGGTTCCTACGAGCAGTACTTC CSAGSGTSGGSYEQYF
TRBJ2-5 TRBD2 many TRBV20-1 TGCAGTGCCGGACCGGGACTATGGGGGGAGACCCAGTACTTC CSAGPGLWGETQYF
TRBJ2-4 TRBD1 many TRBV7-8 TGTGCCAGCAGCTGGGAGGACAGGGTATCGTACATTCAGTACTTC CASSWEDRVSYIQYF
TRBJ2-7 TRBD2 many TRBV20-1 TGCAGTGCTAGAGTCGCGGGGGGGATTTACGAGCAGTACTTC CSARVAGGIYEQYF
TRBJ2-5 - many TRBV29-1 TGCAGCGTTGCCGGGACGTTCCAAGAGACCCAGTACTTC CSVAGTFQETQYF
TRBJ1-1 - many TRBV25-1 TGTGCCAGCAGTGGCTGGGGTTCCGCTGGTGGCACTGAAGCTTTCTTT CASSGWGSAGGTEAFF
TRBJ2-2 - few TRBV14 TGTGCCAGCAGCCGCCGATACACCGGGGAGCTGTTTTTT CASSRRYTGELFF
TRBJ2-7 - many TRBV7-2 TGTGCCAGCAGCTTAGCGGGTTATTCCGAGCAGTACTTC CASSLAGYSEQYF
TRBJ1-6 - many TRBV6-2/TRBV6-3 TGTGCCAGCAGTCCCAGACAGGTTCCTGAGACCCTCCACTTT CASSPRQVPETLHF
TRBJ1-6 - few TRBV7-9 TGTGCCAGCAGCTTAGGGAGCAATAATTCACCCCTCCACTTT CASSLGSNNSPLHF
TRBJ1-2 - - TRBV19 TGTGCCAGTAGTAGCGGCGGCAGGGGCTATGGCTACACCTTC CASSSGGRGYGYTF
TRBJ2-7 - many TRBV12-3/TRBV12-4 TGTGCCAGCAGTTTGAGGCAGGGGAACGAGCAGTACTTC CASSLRQGNEQYF
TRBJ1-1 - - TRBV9 TGTGCCAGCAGCGTGTCTTCGCAGGTCCTTGGGAACACTGAAGCTTTCTTT CASSVSSQVLGNTEAFF
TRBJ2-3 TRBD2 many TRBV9 TGTGCCAGCAGCGCTGATGGGACTACCCGCACAGATACGCAGTATTTT CASSADGTTRTDTQYF
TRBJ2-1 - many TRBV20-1 TGCAGTGCTAGGAAGAGCCTCCCGTCGGTATACAATGAGCAGTTCTTC CSARKSLPSVYNEQFF
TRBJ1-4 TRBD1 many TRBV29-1 TGCAGCGGCGGACAGGGGACTGAAAAACTGTTTTTT CSGGQGTEKLFF
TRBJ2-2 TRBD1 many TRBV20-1 TGCAGTGCTAGACAACCGGGACAGTCGAACACCGGGGAGCTGTTTTTT CSARQPGQSNTGELFF
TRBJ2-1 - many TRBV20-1 TGCAGTGCTCAAAGCCCGATCACTTACAATGAGCAGTTCTTC CSAQSPITYNEQFF
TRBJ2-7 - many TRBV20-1 TGCAGTGGGGGTCAGAAGGGCCGCGAGCAGTACTTC CSGGQKGREQYF
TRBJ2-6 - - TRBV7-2 TGTGCCAGCAGCTTACCTGGGGCCAACGTCCTGACTTTC CASSLPGANVLTF
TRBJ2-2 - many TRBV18 TGTGCCAGCTCACCACTCCCAGCCGGGGAGCTGTTTTTT CASSPLPAGELFF
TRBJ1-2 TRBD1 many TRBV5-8 TGTGCCAGCGGGGACAGGGGGCGTTTCTATGGCTACACCTTC CASGDRGRFYGYTF
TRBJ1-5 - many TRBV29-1 TGCAGCGTTGCGAGGGGGGACAATCAGCCCCAGCATTTT CSVARGDNQPQHF
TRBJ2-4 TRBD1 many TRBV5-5 TGTGCCAGCAGCTCGCTTCTCCGGGACAGGGTGATGTCAAACATTCAGTACTTC CASSSLLRDRVMSNIQYF
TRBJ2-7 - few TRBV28 TGTGCCAGCAGTTTATCCGCTAGGGGCCACGAGCAGTACTTC CASSLSARGHEQYF
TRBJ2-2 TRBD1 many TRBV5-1 TGCGCCAGCAGCTTGGGACAGGGGCCAAACACCGGGGAGCTGTTTTTT CASSLGQGPNTGELFF
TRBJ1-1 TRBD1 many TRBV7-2 TGTGCCAGCAGACTAGGACAGGGTTCCCCTGAAGCTTTCTTT CASRLGQGSPEAFF